This T cell receptor (beta chain) was captured in a study of cytomegalovirus exposure and HLA in healthy donors. Points on this clone: Its cognate antigen is unknown.

Use of 60 Vbeta and 13 Jbeta primers characterized the PCR. In the authors' methods: As a later analysis found, there were 60 million to 90 million unique TCR beta chains, of which around 9.9 million were shared. Measured with immunoSEQ multiplex PCR; TCRdb has only the in-frame clones, and not every one. V, J and clone size are taken as reported in that table, and D and trimming were inferred from the DNA itself. This repertoire shows some 100,000 clones, around 76% found once; its top ten account for about 16%. Notes on the study in general: In an earlier analysis, about 87% or about 30%: the productive usage of most TCR beta V segments. Some 16,000 TCR beta sequences were associated with HLA alleles at 0.05 false discovery rate in a later analysis. With DRB1 most and HLA-C fewest, TCR association rates differed between HLA loci in a later analysis.

V was clipped by 6 bases and J by 3 bases; unmatched bases: 7. The CDR3 consists of 15 residues. The germline CDR1 and CDR2 sequences are WNHNN and SYGVQD (reference sequence). V gene TRBV10-1 combines with J gene TRBJ2-7; TRBD2 matches at 11 bases. The receptor was isolated from a man aged 45 to 65 in good health and CMV-seropositive. Material: PBMCs. The chain's CDR3 is CASSDRLAGNYEQYF. CDR3 DNA: TGCGCCAGCAGCGATCGACTAGCGGGAAACTACGAGCAGTACTTC.